The clone carrying this TCR beta chain was picked up many times. The data stem from a study of early T cells in non-severe SARS-CoV-2 infection. One entry per CDR3 protein, called by TCRdb with MiXCR from the 5' RACE reads. The sample consists of 25,000 to 30,000 distinct CDR3 sequences, approximately 4.6% of them appearing once. Germline CDR1 is SGHTA and CDR2 is FQGNSA. V lost 6 bases and J lost 3; bases outside the gene matches: 5. CDR3 length: 13 residues. This receptor was identified in an adult who was a healthcare worker with PCR-confirmed SARS-CoV-2 infection or an uninfected control (not recorded which). This rearrangement joins TRBV7-2 to TRBJ2-7, with 7 bases fitting TRBD2. The specimen was whole blood. The CDR3 DNA sequence: TGTGCCAGCAGTCTTGGGAGGGACTACGAGCAGTACTTC. Translated: CASSLGRDYEQYF.